These 14 T cell receptor beta chains share one sample of origin, sequenced in a study of CD8+CD57+ T cells in acquired aplastic anemia. The use of genomic DNA as template underpinned the TCR beta VDJ and CDR3 profiling. Using its own MiXCR run on the reads, TCRdb lists one record per CDR3 protein. The repertoire includes more than 200,000 distinct CDR3 sequences, around 49% of them detected once, and nearly 20% sits in the top ten. Patients chosen for sequencing had shown CD8+CD57+ cell expansion by flow cytometry. The sequencing sample was made of sorted CD4+, CD8+, or CD8+CD57+ T cells (not recorded which) from PBMCs. The receptor set was obtained from a human donor with aplastic anemia.

The CDR3 DNA reads TGTGCCACCAGTGATTTGGGGCAGAACTATGGCTACACCTTC. It encodes CATSDLGQNYGYTF. The chain has TRBV24-1 and TRBJ1-2; no definite D call. The V gene lost 0 bases and the J gene lost 2 bases, with 6 bases spanning the gap. From germline, CDR1 is KGHDR and CDR2 SFDVKD. CDR3 length: 14 amino acids.

V usage is TRBV7-6 and J usage is TRBJ2-1; weak D call: TRBD1 (6 bases). The CDR3 length is 13 residues. The germline V gene encodes CDR1 SGHVS and CDR2 FNYEAQ. V lost 1 base to trimming and J lost 9 bases, with 10 bases between them. The CDR3 bases are TGTGCCAGCAGCTTAGGGGGGCGGAGTGAGCAGTTCTTC. It yields the protein CASSLGGRSEQFF.

This clonotype was recorded many times. The chain has TRBV6-2 or TRBV6-3 and TRBJ2-7; a weak D match, TRBD2 (6 bases). This CDR3 spans 16 amino acids. Per the germline V gene, CDR1 is MNHEY and CDR2 is SVGEGT. The germline V and J ends were trimmed by 6 bases and 2 bases, with 20 bases remaining between them. CDR3 nucleotides: TGTGCCAGCAGAGGGTTGGGACTCTCATCAGCCTACGAGCAGTACTTC. The encoded protein is CASRGLGLSSAYEQYF.

This clonotype was counted ten times or more. CDR3 in DNA: TGTGCCAGCAGCTTAACGGCCTTCCCGAACACCGGGGAGCTGTTTTTT. The encoded protein is CASSLTAFPNTGELFF. The chain employs TRBV7-3 and TRBJ2-2; D is unresolved. V was shortened by 0 bases and J by 0 bases, with 8 bases between the two germline ends. Germline CDR1 reads SGHTA; CDR2 reads FQGTGA. This CDR3 is 16 amino acids long.

The rearrangement links TRBV5-1 to TRBJ1-1; D call uncertain. CDR1 and CDR2 from the germline V gene are SGHRS and YFSETQ. Trimming shortened V by 0 bases and J by 6 bases, and 6 bases separated the two germline ends. The CDR3 loop spans 12 amino acids. The CDR3 is CASSLGTSEAFF. CDR3 bases: TGCGCCAGCAGCTTGGGGACCTCTGAAGCTTTCTTT.

This chain joins TRBV20-1 and TRBJ2-7; 8 nucleotides line up with TRBD1. With V trimmed by 4 bases and J by 1 base, 6 bases remained unmatched. Germline-derived CDR1 and CDR2 are DFQATT and SNEGSKA (reference sequence). This CDR3 has 14 residues. The CDR3: CSANTDRGSYEQYF. DNA for the CDR3: TGCAGTGCTAACACAGACAGGGGATCCTACGAGCAGTACTTC.

This clonotype was observed many times. The rearrangement links TRBV20-1 to TRBJ2-2; TRBD1 agrees at 8 bases. The CDR3 runs to 15 residues. From germline, CDR1 is DFQATT and CDR2 SNEGSKA (reference sequence). After removal of 3 bases from V and 3 bases from J, the junction contained 6 bases not matched to a gene. DNA of the CDR3: TGCAGTGCTAGGGGCAGGGGGCAGTACACCGGGGAGCTGTTTTTT. This gives the protein CSARGRGQYTGELFF.

The V and J genes are TRBV15 and TRBJ2-1; D is unresolved. Germline CDR1 LNHNV, CDR2 YYDKDF (reference sequence). Trimming removed 4 bases from V and 0 bases from J, with 13 bases in between. The CDR3 is 16 amino acids. CDR3 in amino acids: CATSTRSRSSYNEQFF. CDR3 bases: TGTGCCACCAGCACGCGTTCAAGGAGCTCCTACAATGAGCAGTTCTTC.

This clonotype was counted once. The chain carries TRBV24-1 and TRBJ2-7, with D possibly TRBD1 on 7 matching bases. Germline loops: CDR1 KGHDR, CDR2 SFDVKD. Trimming took off 4 bases at V and 7 bases at J, with 19 bases between the two ends. This CDR3 has 15 residues. CDR3 in amino acids: CATSDQGQSGEEQYF. Written as DNA, the CDR3 is TGTGCCACCAGTGACCAGGGACAGTCGGGGGAAGAGCAGTACTTC.

The rearrangement uses TRBV24-1 and TRBJ1-2; no definite D call. Germline V gene data show CDR1 as KGHDR and CDR2 as SFDVKD. The CDR3 length is 14 residues. V was shortened by 0 bases and J by 1 base, with 5 bases between the two germline ends. The CDR3 region is CATSDLGLNYGYTF. CDR3 coding DNA: TGTGCCACCAGTGATTTGGGACTTAACTATGGCTACACCTTC.

The V and J genes are TRBV24-1 and TRBJ2-5, with 7 bases lining up with TRBD1. V lost 2 bases to trimming and J lost 5 bases; unmatched junction nucleotides: 10. The CDR3 is 16 residues long. Germline values: CDR1 KGHDR, CDR2 SFDVKD. This CDR3 reads CATSDSLTGRKETQYF. Written as DNA, the CDR3 is TGTGCCACCAGTGATTCTCTGACAGGGCGAAAGGAGACCCAGTACTTC.

Many counts were recorded for this clonotype. The chain's CDR3 is CASSSRTSRYNEQFF. CDR3 nucleotides: TGTGCCAGCAGCTCCCGGACTTCTAGGTACAATGAGCAGTTCTTC. V gene TRBV6-5 combines with J gene TRBJ2-1; D might be TRBD2 (5 bases). The germline V and J ends were trimmed by 6 bases and 4 bases, with 16 bases remaining between them. The CDR3 covers 15 residues. Germline lookup yields CDR1 MNHEY and CDR2 SVGAGI.

V is TRBV25-1 and J is TRBJ2-7, with 8 bases that match TRBD1. Per the germline V gene, CDR1 is MGHDK and CDR2 is SYGVNS. The V segment lost 6 bases and the J segment 2 bases; nucleotides outside the gene matches: 15. The CDR3 contains 17 residues. CDR3 in amino acids: CASRPDRVELITYEQYF. In DNA, the CDR3 is TGTGCCAGCAGACCGGACAGGGTGGAGCTGATTACCTACGAGCAGTACTTC.

This clonotype was seen only a few times. The chain carries TRBV20-1 and TRBJ2-5, with D perhaps given as TRBD1 or TRBD2 (6 bases each). Germline assignment: CDR1 DFQATT and CDR2 SNEGSKA (reference sequence). The CDR3 has 10 residues. Between the trimmed V and J ends, which lost 6 bases and 5 bases, there was a span of 7 bases. CDR3 nucleotides: TGCAGTGCAGGGGGGGAGACCCAGTACTTC. It codes for CSAGGETQYF.